This is a list of T cell receptor beta chains from one sample in a study of blood T cell repertoires in COVID-19. TCRdb keeps only in-frame clones here, not all; method: immunoSEQ multiplex PCR. The profile shows some 130,000 clones, approximately 84% of them singletons. The sequenced sample was peripheral blood. The source is a woman aged 25 to 45 who had recovered from COVID-19. Each CDR3 is given with its conserved first and last residue. D genes are given only for firm matches. A clone size is listed for some rows: how often the clone was seen (once, few, many), or a class if it is expanded.

TRBV5-1	.	TRBD1	TRBJ2-2	TGCGCCAGCAGCTTGTTTCGGACAGGCGCGAACACCGGGGAGCTGTTTTTT	CASSLFRTGANTGELFF
TRBV6-1	.	TRBD1	TRBJ1-2	TGTGCCAGCAGTGAAGCCTGGACAGGGGGGGATGGCTACACCTTC	CASSEAWTGGDGYTF
TRBV5-5	.	TRBD2	TRBJ2-2	TGTGCCAGCAGCTTGAGGGCTAGCGGTACCGGGGAGCTGTTTTTT	CASSLRASGTGELFF
TRBV19	.	TRBD1	TRBJ1-2	TGTGCCAGTAGTAGGATGACAGGGGGAACTGGCTACACCTTC	CASSRMTGGTGYTF
TRBV3-1/TRBV3-2	once	TRBD1	TRBJ2-7	TGTGCCAGCAGCCCCGGACAGGGGTTCGCCTCCTACGAGCAGTACTTC	CASSPGQGFASYEQYF
TRBV4-1	.	.	TRBJ2-2	TGCGCCAGCAGCCAATTGTCAGTGGGAGGGAACACCGGGGAGCTGTTTTTT	CASSQLSVGGNTGELFF
TRBV5-1	.	TRBD2	TRBJ2-5	TGCGCCAGCAGCTATGCGGGGGGCAGTGGGGAGACCCAGTACTTC	CASSYAGGSGETQYF
TRBV11-2	.	.	TRBJ1-2	TGTGCCAGCAGCTTAGGACCGGGGTCCCTCTATGGCTACACCTTC	CASSLGPGSLYGYTF
TRBV2	.	TRBD1	TRBJ1-5	TGTGCCAGCAGCCCGACAGGGGGCCAGGGTCAGCCCCAGCATTTT	CASSPTGGQGQPQHF
TRBV5-1	.	.	TRBJ2-7	TGCGCCAGCAGCTCCACAGCCTACGAGCAGTACTTC	CASSSTAYEQYF
TRBV18	.	.	TRBJ1-2	TGTGCCAGCTCACAAGACAGGAGCACTAACTATGGCTACACCTTC	CASSQDRSTNYGYTF
TRBV9	.	.	TRBJ2-3	TGTGCCAGCAGCGTAGAGGCAGGGGTCGCAGATACGCAGTATTTT	CASSVEAGVADTQYF
TRBV7-9	once	.	TRBJ2-3	TGTGCCAGCAGCTTACATCCGCTAGGGGGCACAGATACGCAGTATTTT	CASSLHPLGGTDTQYF
TRBV2	.	.	TRBJ1-1	TGTGCCAGCAGTGAAACGGCCGCAGCGAGTGAAGCTTTCTTT	CASSETAAASEAFF
TRBV7-9	once	.	TRBJ1-5	TGTGCCAGCAGCGTCTCGTCTCTGAGGCCCCAGCATTTT	CASSVSSLRPQHF
TRBV12-5	.	.	TRBJ1-5	TGTGCTAGTGGTTTGCCTACAGATTCCCATCAGCCCCAGCATTTT	CASGLPTDSHQPQHF
TRBV3-1/TRBV3-2	.	TRBD1	TRBJ1-4	TGTGCCAGCAGCCAAGATTGGTATGGGACAGGTGATGAAAAACTGTTTTTT	CASSQDWYGTGDEKLFF
TRBV7-7	.	.	TRBJ2-2	TGTGCTAGCAGCTCCGCCGGGAGGGGGCAAGTCGGGGAGCTGTTTTTT	CASSSAGRGQVGELFF
TRBV6-5	once	TRBD1	TRBJ2-7	TGTGCCAGCAGGACAGGGCCCACCTACGAGCAGTACTTC	CASRTGPTYEQYF
TRBV28	.	.	TRBJ1-2	TGTGCCAGCAGTGCCCTAGCTAACTATGGCTACACCTTC	CASSALANYGYTF
TRBV12-5	once	.	TRBJ2-2	TGTGCTAGTGGTTACAGCGGCACCGGGGAGCTGTTTTTT	CASGYSGTGELFF
TRBV3-1/TRBV3-2	once	.	TRBJ1-1	TGTGCCAGCAGCCTCTGGAACACTGAAGCTTTCTTT	CASSLWNTEAFF
TRBV7-8	.	.	TRBJ1-4	TGTGCCAGCAGCTTCCAGGGCATTAATGAAAAACTGTTTTTT	CASSFQGINEKLFF
TRBV27	.	.	TRBJ2-7	TGTGCCAGCAGTTTTGGGCAGGGTTCCTACGAGCAGTACTTC	CASSFGQGSYEQYF
TRBV6-1	.	.	TRBJ1-2	TGTGCCAGCAGTGAAACCAGGGGTGTTGGCTACACCTTC	CASSETRGVGYTF
TRBV6-4	.	TRBD1	TRBJ1-6	TGTGCCAGCACCACCCGGGACAGGGCGTATAATTCACCCCTCCACTTT	CASTTRDRAYNSPLHF
TRBV21-1	.	.	TRBJ2-7	TGTGCCAGCAGCAAAGTTTACAACTACGAGCAGTACTTC	CASSKVYNYEQYF
TRBV19	.	TRBD1	TRBJ1-4	TGTGCCAGTAGTATGTGGACAGGGAATAATGAAAAACTGTTTTTT	CASSMWTGNNEKLFF
TRBV5-6	.	TRBD2	TRBJ2-1	TGTGCCAGCAGCCGAAGACTAGCGGGGGGCCAATACAATGAGCAGTTCTTC	CASSRRLAGGQYNEQFF
TRBV18	.	TRBD1	TRBJ1-2	TGTGCCAGCTCACCTACAGGGGAGGCTAACTATGGCTACACCTTC	CASSPTGEANYGYTF
TRBV5-4	few	.	TRBJ2-7	TGTGCCAGCAGTGTTCCCGGGAGACCAGCCCACGAGCAGTACTTC	CASSVPGRPAHEQYF
TRBV9	few	.	TRBJ1-3	TGTGCCAGCAGCGTAGCAGGGGCGGGAAACACCATATATTTT	CASSVAGAGNTIYF
TRBV3-1/TRBV3-2	.	TRBD1	TRBJ1-2	TGTGCCAGCAGCCGCGATGGACAGGGGGCGGGTGGCTACACCTTC	CASSRDGQGAGGYTF
TRBV2	.	TRBD1	TRBJ2-7	TGTGCCAGCACCGAACAGGGGGCGAGCTACGAGCAGTACTTC	CASTEQGASYEQYF
TRBV10-2	.	.	TRBJ1-1	TGCGCCAGCAGGAGGGAGGTTACTGAAGCTTTCTTT	CASRREVTEAFF
TRBV10-1	.	.	TRBJ2-3	TGCGCCAGCAGTGATGGGGGCCACACAGATACGCAGTATTTT	CASSDGGHTDTQYF
TRBV5-5	.	.	TRBJ1-3	TGTGCCAGCAGCTTGTGGTCTTCTAGCGTCTCTGGAAACACCATATATTTT	CASSLWSSSVSGNTIYF
TRBV12-3/TRBV12-4	once	.	TRBJ2-7	TGTGCCAGCAGTTTGAGGCAGAGTTACGAGCAGTACTTC	CASSLRQSYEQYF
TRBV7-2	.	.	TRBJ2-7	TGTGCCAGCAGCTTAGTTTGGCGGGTCTCCTACGAGCAGTACTTC	CASSLVWRVSYEQYF
TRBV11-3	.	.	TRBJ2-1	TGTGCCAGCAGCTTAGACCTCTCCTACAATGAGCAGTTCTTC	CASSLDLSYNEQFF
TRBV2	.	.	TRBJ2-1	TGTGCCAGCAGTGAGGAGGGACCATACTTGGATGAGCAGTTCTTC	CASSEEGPYLDEQFF
TRBV27	.	TRBD1	TRBJ1-5	TGTGCCAGCAGTTTAACGGGGACAGGGGTGGCCCAGCATTTT	CASSLTGTGVAQHF
TRBV28	.	.	TRBJ1-2	TGTGCCAGCAGTCCCCCCGGGGGGCGCGGCTATGGCTACACCTTC	CASSPPGGRGYGYTF
TRBV19	.	TRBD1	TRBJ1-2	TGTGCCAGTAGTACCGGGACAGGGCGCGATGGCTACACCTTC	CASSTGTGRDGYTF
TRBV7-8	.	.	TRBJ2-1	TGTGCCAGCAGCTTAGGCGGTCGGGTTACCTACAATGAGCAGTTCTTC	CASSLGGRVTYNEQFF
TRBV7-8	.	TRBD2	TRBJ2-2	TGTGCCAGCACCCATCGGGGGGGCCGTCGACTCCCGAGGGAGCTGTTTTTT	CASTHRGGRRLPRELFF
TRBV7-9	.	.	TRBJ2-3	TGTGCCAGCAGCTCAAGGGGGAGGGGCACAGATACGCAGTATTTT	CASSSRGRGTDTQYF
TRBV6-5	once	.	TRBJ2-7	TGTGCCACCCAGAGGAGTACATCCTACGAGCAGTACTTC	CATQRSTSYEQYF
TRBV5-1	.	TRBD1	TRBJ1-1	TGCGCCAGCAGTCCGGGACAGGGAGTGACTGAAGCTTTCTTT	CASSPGQGVTEAFF
TRBV6-4	.	TRBD1	TRBJ1-2	TGTGCCGGGGACAGCTATGGCTACACCTTC	CAGDSYGYTF
TRBV5-4	.	TRBD1	TRBJ1-2	TGTGCCAGCAGCCCGGGACAGGGGGTGCTCTCCTACTATGGCTACACCTTC	CASSPGQGVLSYYGYTF
TRBV2	.	.	TRBJ2-5	TGTGCCAGCACTCGGCAGGGCCTAAATCAGGAGACCCAGTACTTC	CASTRQGLNQETQYF
TRBV5-1	.	.	TRBJ1-3	TGCGCCAGCAGCCGAGCTGGGACACCTGGGGCGCCTGGAAACACCATATATTTT	CASSRAGTPGAPGNTIYF
TRBV24-1	.	TRBD1	TRBJ2-1	TGTGCCACCAGTGACCGGGACAGGGCCAGGAATGAGCAGTTCTTC	CATSDRDRARNEQFF
TRBV6-5	.	TRBD1	TRBJ1-5	TGTGCCAGCAGCCAAACCAGGGGGCCGGTTCAGCCCCAGCATTTT	CASSQTRGPVQPQHF
TRBV3-1/TRBV3-2	.	.	TRBJ2-7	TGTGCCAGCAGCCCCTCCTCCCACGAGCAGTACTTC	CASSPSSHEQYF